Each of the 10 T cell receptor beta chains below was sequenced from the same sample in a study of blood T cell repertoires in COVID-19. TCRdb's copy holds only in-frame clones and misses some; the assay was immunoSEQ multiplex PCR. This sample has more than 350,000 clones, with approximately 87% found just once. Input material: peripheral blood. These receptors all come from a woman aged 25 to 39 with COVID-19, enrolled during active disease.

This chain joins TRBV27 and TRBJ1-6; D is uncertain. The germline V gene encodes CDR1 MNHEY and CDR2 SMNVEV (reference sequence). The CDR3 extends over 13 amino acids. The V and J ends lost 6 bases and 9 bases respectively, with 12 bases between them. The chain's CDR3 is CASSLNSGSPLHF. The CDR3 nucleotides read TGTGCCAGCAGCCTGAACTCTGGTTCACCCCTCCACTTT.

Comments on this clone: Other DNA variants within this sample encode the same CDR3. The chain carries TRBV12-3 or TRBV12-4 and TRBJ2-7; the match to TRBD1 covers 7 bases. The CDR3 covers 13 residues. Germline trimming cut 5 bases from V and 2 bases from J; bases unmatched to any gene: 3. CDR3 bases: TGTGCCAGCAGTCGGACAGGCCCCTACGAGCAGTACTTC. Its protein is CASSRTGPYEQYF.

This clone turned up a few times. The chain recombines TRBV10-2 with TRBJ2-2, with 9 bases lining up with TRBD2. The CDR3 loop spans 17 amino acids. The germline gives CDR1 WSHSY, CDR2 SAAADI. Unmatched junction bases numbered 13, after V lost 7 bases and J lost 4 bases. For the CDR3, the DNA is TGCGCCAGCACAGAAGGTGGCAGCGGGAGGCCCACCGGGGAGCTGTTTTTT. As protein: CASTEGGSGRPTGELFF.

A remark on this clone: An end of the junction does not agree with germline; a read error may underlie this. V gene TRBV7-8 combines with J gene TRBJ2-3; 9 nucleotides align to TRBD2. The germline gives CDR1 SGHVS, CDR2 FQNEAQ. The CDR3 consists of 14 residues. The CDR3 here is CASSWGTSKDTQYF. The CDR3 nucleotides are TGTGCCAGCAGCTGGGGGACTAGCAAAGATACGCAGTATTTT.

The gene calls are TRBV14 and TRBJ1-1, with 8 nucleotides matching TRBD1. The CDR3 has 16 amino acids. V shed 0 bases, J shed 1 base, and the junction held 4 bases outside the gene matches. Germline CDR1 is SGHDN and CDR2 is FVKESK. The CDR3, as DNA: TGTGCCAGCAGCCAAGAAATCGACAGGGGGAACACTGAAGCTTTCTTT. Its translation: CASSQEIDRGNTEAFF.

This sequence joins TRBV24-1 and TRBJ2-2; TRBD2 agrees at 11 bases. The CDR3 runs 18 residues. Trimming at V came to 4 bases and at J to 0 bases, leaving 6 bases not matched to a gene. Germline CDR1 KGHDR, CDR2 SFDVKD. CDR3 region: CATSDQPGLAANTGELFF. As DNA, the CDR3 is TGTGCCACCAGTGACCAACCGGGACTAGCGGCGAACACCGGGGAGCTGTTTTTT.

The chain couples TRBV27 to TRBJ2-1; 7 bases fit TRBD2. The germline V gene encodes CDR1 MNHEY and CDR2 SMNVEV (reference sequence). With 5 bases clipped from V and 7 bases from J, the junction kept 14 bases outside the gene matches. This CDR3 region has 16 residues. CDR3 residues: CASSPPGLLLVNEQFF. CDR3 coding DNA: TGTGCCAGCAGTCCTCCGGGACTACTCTTAGTAAATGAGCAGTTCTTC.

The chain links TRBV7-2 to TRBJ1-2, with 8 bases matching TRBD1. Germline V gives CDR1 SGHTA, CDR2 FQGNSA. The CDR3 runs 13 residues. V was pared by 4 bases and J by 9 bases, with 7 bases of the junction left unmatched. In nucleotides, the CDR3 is TGTGCCAGCAGCTCGACAGGGGATTCTAGCTACACCTTC. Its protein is CASSSTGDSSYTF.

The CDR3, as DNA: TGTGCCAGTAGTACCGTGACATCAACTAATGAAAAACTGTTTTTT. This sequence encodes CASSTVTSTNEKLFF. V and J are TRBV19 and TRBJ1-4; D gene unclear. The CDR3 is made up of 15 amino acids. Per germline, CDR1 LNHDA and CDR2 SQIVND (reference sequence). V was shortened by 4 bases and J by 0 bases, with 9 bases between the two germline ends.

The CDR3 nucleotides read TGCGCCAGCAGCCATCCAAGACAGGGGGCGAGCACCGGGGAGCTGTTTTTT. Its protein product is CASSHPRQGASTGELFF. This chain joins TRBV4-1 and TRBJ2-2, with TRBD1 matching 10 bases. Germline CDR1 and CDR2: MGHRA and YSYEKL. The CDR3 has 17 amino acids. The trim removed 3 bases at V and 4 bases at J, leaving 8 bases unmatched.